This TCR beta chain emerged from a study of blood T cells in healthy people across ages. CDR1 is MNHNS, CDR2 SASEGT, per germline. The CDR3 extends over 12 amino acids. General study points: The study found more naive CD4+ cells and higher diversity in long-lived than aged donors.

PCR was performed a second time for roughly 6 to 12 cycles using a sample-barcoded 5' primer and a J-beta primer mix. TCRdb re-called the 5' RACE reads with MiXCR, one entry per CDR3 protein. The table has some 850,000 distinct CDR3 sequences, 25% to 30% seen once. This clonotype was seen once. Its antigen remains unidentified. Sequence at one end of the junction differs from germline and may be a read error. Separately, the same data were catalogued under a study of T cells of mothers and their children. That publication notes: Each child gave a few million TCR beta CDR3 reads (each mother, over 8 million).

This TCR derives from a boy aged 5-17 years in good health. The J gene is TRBJ1-1, the V gene TRBV6-1; D not resolved. The sequencing sample was made of blood. The chain's CDR3 is CTSSELGTEAFF. CDR3 DNA: TGTACCAGCAGTGAGTTAGGGACTGAAGCTTTCTTT.